These T cell receptor beta chains were read from a single sample in a study of T cell responses to AZD1222 COVID-19 vaccine. Using immunoSEQ multiplex PCR, the repertoire was profiled, and TCRdb retains in-frame clones only, with some absent. The sample lists around 46,000 clones, 75% to 90% occurring once. The sample here was peripheral blood, taken 28 days after the second AZD1222 dose. Receptor source: an adult who received the AZD1222 COVID-19 vaccine. Both conserved end residues are part of each CDR3. D genes are given only for firm matches. Size values are once, few and many counts, or a class for expanded clones, and some rows have none.

D	size	V	J	DNA	CDR3
TRBD1	.	TRBV2	TRBJ2-4	TGTGCCGGGGGACAGGGGGTGTCGGTGGGAAACATTCAGTACTTC	CAGGQGVSVGNIQYF
.	.	TRBV28	TRBJ2-1	TGTGCCAGCAACCCTCGATATGGGGGCCAGTTCTTC	CASNPRYGGQFF
.	.	TRBV24-1	TRBJ2-2	TGTGCCACCAGTCCAGGGGCGAACACCGGGGAGCTGTTTTTT	CATSPGANTGELFF
.	.	TRBV5-1	TRBJ2-7	TGCGCCAGCAGCTTGTCATCCGGACTCGAGCAGTACTTC	CASSLSSGLEQYF
.	.	TRBV28	TRBJ1-2	TGTGCCAGCAGTGCAGACCCGGGGGCGATGGGCTACACCTTC	CASSADPGAMGYTF
.	.	TRBV9	TRBJ2-7	TGTGCCAGCAGCGTGGGCGGTAGCTCCTACGAGCAGTACTTC	CASSVGGSSYEQYF
.	.	TRBV7-2	TRBJ1-2	TGTGCCAGCAGCAAAAACTCGGGAGACTATGGCTACACCTTC	CASSKNSGDYGYTF
TRBD1	.	TRBV2	TRBJ1-4	TGTGCCAGCAGGACAGGGTCAACTAATGAAAAACTGTTTTTT	CASRTGSTNEKLFF
.	.	TRBV7-8	TRBJ1-3	TGTGCCAGCAGCCAAGCAAGGAGCTCTGGAAACACCATATATTTT	CASSQARSSGNTIYF
.	.	TRBV5-1	TRBJ1-3	TGCGCCAGCAGCTTCAATACTGCGAGCTCTGGAAACACCATATATTTT	CASSFNTASSGNTIYF
.	once	TRBV4-1	TRBJ2-7	TGCGCCAGCAGCCCCCAGCCGACAGGCGTTGCCTACGAGCAGTACTTC	CASSPQPTGVAYEQYF
.	.	TRBV12-3/TRBV12-4	TRBJ1-1	TGTGCCAGCAGTTTAAAGAACACTGAAGCTTTCTTT	CASSLKNTEAFF
.	.	TRBV3-1/TRBV3-2	TRBJ1-4	TGTGCCAGCAGCCAAAAGGGACCAGGGGCCGGGAGTGAAAAACTGTTTTTT	CASSQKGPGAGSEKLFF
TRBD1	.	TRBV28	TRBJ1-5	TGTGCCAGCAGTTTAGTAGCAGGGGGACAGCCCCAGCATTTT	CASSLVAGGQPQHF
.	.	TRBV28	TRBJ1-5	TGTGCCAGCAGTGCAATGGCTGGGGGTTACCCCCAGCATTTT	CASSAMAGGYPQHF
TRBD2	.	TRBV29-1	TRBJ2-2	TGCAGCGTTCGACTAGCGGAGCTGAACACCGGGGAGCTGTTTTTT	CSVRLAELNTGELFF
.	.	TRBV2	TRBJ2-7	TGTGCCAGCAGGGAGAGGGATCCTAGCGAGCAGTACTTC	CASRERDPSEQYF
TRBD1	.	TRBV6-5	TRBJ1-2	TGTGCCAGCACCGAGACAGGGGGCTATGGCTACACCTTC	CASTETGGYGYTF
.	once	TRBV6-2/TRBV6-3	TRBJ1-5	TGTGCCAGCAGTGGCACCGGGCCTTATCAGCCCCAGCATTTT	CASSGTGPYQPQHF
TRBD2	.	TRBV28	TRBJ2-5	TGTGCCAGCAGCCCGCACACTAGCGGAGAAGAGACCCAGTACTTC	CASSPHTSGEETQYF
TRBD2	.	TRBV19	TRBJ2-3	TGTGCCACCGGCGGGCTAGCGGGAGGGACAGATACGCAGTATTTT	CATGGLAGGTDTQYF
.	.	TRBV6-5	TRBJ2-1	TGTGCCAGCAGTTACTTCGACGGGAGTCGCAATGAGCAGTTCTTC	CASSYFDGSRNEQFF
.	once	TRBV7-9	TRBJ1-4	TGTGCCAGCAGCTTAACAATGGGTCAAGGTAGTAGTAATGAAAAACTGTTTTTT	CASSLTMGQGSSNEKLFF
.	.	TRBV7-9	TRBJ1-2	TGTGCCAGCAGCTTAGTAGGACCGTATGGCTACACCTTC	CASSLVGPYGYTF
.	.	TRBV2	TRBJ1-2	TGTGCCAGCAGCGCCACCGGGGGGCTACGGAACTATGGCTACACCTTC	CASSATGGLRNYGYTF
.	once	TRBV27	TRBJ2-7	TGTGCCAGCAGTTTATGGGGGGGCGGCGAGCAGTACTTC	CASSLWGGGEQYF
.	once	TRBV10-3	TRBJ1-2	TGTGCCATCAGTGAGTCGGCCAGCGCAACCTATGGCTACACCTTC	CAISESASATYGYTF
.	.	TRBV5-1	TRBJ2-5	TGCGCCAGCAGCCCCCCGTGGGGGGCGGAGACCCAGTACTTC	CASSPPWGAETQYF
.	.	TRBV6-2/TRBV6-3	TRBJ2-1	TGTGCCAGCAGTTCTTACCGAGGCAATGAGCAGTTCTTC	CASSSYRGNEQFF
.	.	TRBV12-3/TRBV12-4	TRBJ1-1	TGTGCCAGCCTAGGGAACACTGAAGCTTTCTTT	CASLGNTEAFF
.	.	TRBV19	TRBJ1-6	TGTGCCAGTAGTAGCGAAAGTGCGTCACCCCTCCACTTT	CASSSESASPLHF
.	.	TRBV2	TRBJ2-3	TGTGCCAGCAGTGGTCAGATCGGAGATACGCAGTATTTT	CASSGQIGDTQYF
TRBD1	.	TRBV10-3	TRBJ2-7	TGTGCCATCAGGATGACCGGGACAGCCTCCTACGAGCAGTACTTC	CAIRMTGTASYEQYF
.	.	TRBV6-1	TRBJ2-2	TGTGCCAGCAGTGAGGCAGCCCCTAGGGACACCGGGGAGCTGTTTTTT	CASSEAAPRDTGELFF
.	.	TRBV5-1	TRBJ2-5	TGCGCCAGCAGTCTCGGAGGAACGGGGGAGACCCAGTACTTC	CASSLGGTGETQYF
TRBD2	.	TRBV29-1	TRBJ2-3	TGCAGCGTTGAGGGACAGCGGGGGGGCCTTGGCACAGATACGCAGTATTTT	CSVEGQRGGLGTDTQYF
.	.	TRBV21-1	TRBJ2-1	TGTGCCAGCAGCCTTCGGACAGGTCCGGGGGCATACAATGAGCAGTTCTTC	CASSLRTGPGAYNEQFF
TRBD1	.	TRBV5-1	TRBJ2-6	TGCGCCAGCAGCTTACCGGGACAGGGCACCGTGGGCTCTGGGGCCAACGTCCTGACTTTC	CASSLPGQGTVGSGANVLTF
.	.	TRBV11-1	TRBJ1-4	TGTGCCAGCAGCTTAGCGCGAACAAATTTTAATGAAAAACTGTTTTTT	CASSLARTNFNEKLFF
TRBD1	.	TRBV2	TRBJ1-6	TGTGCCAGCACCCCCACGGGACAGGGGAATTCACCCCTCCACTTT	CASTPTGQGNSPLHF
TRBD2	.	TRBV11-2	TRBJ2-1	TGTGCCAGCAGCCCCCGCCCCGGGACTAGTCCCTACAATGAGCAGTTCTTC	CASSPRPGTSPYNEQFF
TRBD2	.	TRBV29-1	TRBJ2-1	TGCAGCATTGGGACTAGCGGGAGTGCATACAATGAGCAGTTCTTC	CSIGTSGSAYNEQFF
TRBD1	.	TRBV9	TRBJ1-2	TGTGCCAGCAGCGTAACTGGACAGGGGGGAGGAGGCTACACCTTC	CASSVTGQGGGGYTF
.	few	TRBV3-1/TRBV3-2	TRBJ1-2	TGTGCCAGCAGCCAAGGACAGCTAATCTATGGCTACACCTTC	CASSQGQLIYGYTF
.	.	TRBV7-9	TRBJ2-1	TGTGCCAGCAGCCCGACTGGGGGCGTAGGGAATGAGCAGTTCTTC	CASSPTGGVGNEQFF
.	.	TRBV19	TRBJ1-2	TGTGCCAGTAGTATTTATTCGGACAGCAACTATGGCTACACCTTC	CASSIYSDSNYGYTF
.	.	TRBV7-2	TRBJ1-1	TGTGCCAGCAGCATCAGTGGACGGGAGGTGAAAGCTTTCTTT	CASSISGREVKAFF
.	once	TRBV27	TRBJ1-2	TGTGCCAGCAGTTTATCGGGTAGGGACTATGGCTACACCTTC	CASSLSGRDYGYTF
.	.	TRBV4-3	TRBJ1-6	TGCGCCAGCAGCCAAGTGTCCGGGAATAATTCACCCCTCCACTTT	CASSQVSGNNSPLHF
.	.	TRBV4-3	TRBJ2-2	TGCGCCAGCAGCCAAGTCTTGACCGGGGAGCTGTTTTTT	CASSQVLTGELFF
TRBD1	.	TRBV28	TRBJ1-1	TGTGCCAGCAGTTTATGGTGGACAGGGACGGGCACTGAAGCTTTCTTT	CASSLWWTGTGTEAFF
TRBD1	.	TRBV6-5	TRBJ1-2	TGTGCCGTACAGGGGATTAACTATGGCTACACCTTC	CAVQGINYGYTF
TRBD1	.	TRBV24-1	TRBJ2-1	TGTGCCACCAGTGATTCCGGACAGGGCTGGAGGAATGAGCAGTTCTTC	CATSDSGQGWRNEQFF